This TCR beta chain was found in a study of OX40 agonist ivuxolimab in advanced cancers. Regarding the research as a whole: The costimulatory receptor OX40 (CD134) was targeted by ivuxolimab, a fully human IgG2 agonistic monoclonal antibody. Intravenous ivuxolimab was administered to patients every 2 weeks at six dose levels: 0.01, 0.1, 0.3, 1.5, 3 and 10 mg/kg. Among the approximately 50 dose-escalation patients, some 20 had hepatocellular carcinoma, 15 or so melanoma, 9 renal cell carcinoma and 9 head and neck cancer. A male proportion of almost 85% and a mean age of approximately 60 years, ranging from 23 to 79, were recorded for the dose-escalation cohort. Patients were allowed to have had prior anti-PD-1, anti-PD-L1 or anti-CTLA-4 therapy, and around two fifths of the dose-escalation patients had been treated with checkpoint inhibitors. Partial responses occurred in three dose-escalation patients: two with cutaneous melanoma and one with hepatocellular carcinoma. Peripheral TCRbeta sequencing was intended to test whether TCR sequence diversity was altered and clonal T-cell expansion was caused by ivuxolimab. The paper describes the monotherapy dose-escalation part (N ≈ 51 patients) of the phase I trial of ivuxolimab.

On the study overall, not on this receptor specifically: Clonal expansion of both CD4+ and CD8+ blood T cells was observed from baseline to week 6 at doses 0.1 to 3.0 mg/kg. Low levels of normalized T-cell clonal expansion were also shown by some nonresponding patients. Partial responders in the 0.1-3.0 mg/kg groups had among the lowest normalized peripheral clonal expansion, especially among CD8+ T cells. The antigen specificity of the peripheral T cells that underwent clonal expansion was not determined. On average, CD8+ T cells showed more expanded clones than CD4+ T cells after ivuxolimab.

Genomic DNA was extracted from sorted cells for sequencing of the TCRbeta CDR3 region. The immunoSEQ Assay was used for sequencing of TCRbeta CDR3 regions. The immuneACCESS repertoire file appears here via TCRdb, limited to in-frame rearrangements. These files lack a portion of the clones; in checked studies, under half of the deficit traces to unresolved V genes, and the cause of the others is not known. The sample table holds around 63,000 clones, of which approximately 90% were seen once. The top ten clonotypes cover more than 10% of the sample. Regarding this clone: Its cognate antigen has yet to be identified. No quality values exist for individual bases; no much larger clone is one base distant.

The cysteine opens and the phenylalanine closes a CDR3 of 14 amino acids. Just the 42-base CDR3 DNA is kept, in frame starting at base 1. According to the germline V gene, CDR1 reads MNHEY and CDR2 reads SVGAGI. The trial excluded patients who had a history of autoimmune disease or who were on systemic immunosuppression. Peripheral blood for TCR sequencing was collected from all dose cohorts at baseline, on cycle 4 day 1, and on cycle 7 day 1. The samples were taken from a phase I, first-in-human, multicenter, open-label dose-escalation trial of ivuxolimab. Adults with locally advanced or metastatic melanoma, renal cell carcinoma, hepatocellular carcinoma or head and neck squamous cell carcinoma were enrolled in the trial. Before TCR sequencing, CD4+ T cells and CD8+ T cells were sorted from peripheral blood as separate populations.

The chain is assembled from TRBV6-5 and TRBJ2-5; the D gene is not confidently resolved. The J call could be wrong; TRBJ2-7 is a better fit for the DNA end. This TCR was recovered from an adult with an advanced solid tumor such as melanoma, head and neck, liver or kidney cancer. The specimen was CD4+ or CD8+ T cells sorted from blood, collected in a trial of the OX40 agonist ivuxolimab. This receptor has the CDR3 CASSYKGTSYEQYF. The nucleotide sequence is TGTGCCAGCAGTTACAAGGGTACCTCCTACGAGCAGTACTTC.